This T cell receptor (beta chain) is drawn from a study of T cell responses to AZD1222 COVID-19 vaccine. TCRdb's copy holds only in-frame clones and misses some; the assay was immunoSEQ multiplex PCR. The repertoire holds about 110,000 clones, with roughly 89% as singletons. With regard to this clone: Its antigen remains unknown.

Study findings and constraints: Two doses of AZD1222 preceded a rise in Spike-specific TCR breadth and depth.

Germline V gene sequence: CDR1 LGHNA, CDR2 YNFKEQ. V gave up 1 base and J gave up 3 bases; unmatched junction bases: 4. This CDR3 has 15 amino acids. The chain has TRBV4-2 and TRBJ1-2; 8 nucleotides align to TRBD1. This receptor was identified in an adult who received the AZD1222 COVID-19 vaccine. This specimen consisted of peripheral blood, obtained 28 days after the second AZD1222 dose. CDR3 nucleotide sequence: TGTGCCAGCAGCCAAGGCCAGGGGGCGGACTATGGCTACACCTTC. Translating it yields CASSQGQGADYGYTF.